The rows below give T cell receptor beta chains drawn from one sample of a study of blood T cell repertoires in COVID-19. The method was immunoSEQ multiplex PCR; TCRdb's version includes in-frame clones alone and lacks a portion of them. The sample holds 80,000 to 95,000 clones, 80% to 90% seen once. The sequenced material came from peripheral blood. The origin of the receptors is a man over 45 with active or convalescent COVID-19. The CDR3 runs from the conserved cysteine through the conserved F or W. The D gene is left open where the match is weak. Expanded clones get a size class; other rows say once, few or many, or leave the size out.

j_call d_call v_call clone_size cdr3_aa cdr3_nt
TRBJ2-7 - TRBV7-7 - CASSSPPGDSSYEQYF TGTGCCAGCAGCTCCCCCCCTGGTGATAGCTCCTACGAGCAGTACTTC
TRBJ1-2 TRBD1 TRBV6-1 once CASSERDRVITF TGTGCCAGCAGTGAGAGAGACAGGGTTATCACCTTC
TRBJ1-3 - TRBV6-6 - CASSNEGVRGNTIYF TGTGCCAGCAGTAACGAGGGGGTTCGCGGAAACACCATATATTTT
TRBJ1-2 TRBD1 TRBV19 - CASSRLWDRANYGYTF TGTGCCAGCAGCCGGTTATGGGACAGAGCTAACTATGGCTACACCTTC
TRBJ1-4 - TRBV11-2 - CASSFGGRGKSEKLFF TGTGCCAGCAGCTTCGGCGGGCGGGGAAAGAGTGAAAAACTGTTTTTT
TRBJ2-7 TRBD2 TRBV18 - CASSLTGLGLYEQYF TGTGCCAGCTCACTAACGGGACTAGGCCTCTACGAGCAGTACTTC
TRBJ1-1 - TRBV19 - CASRFSFLNTEAFF TGTGCCAGTAGGTTCAGTTTCTTGAACACTGAAGCTTTCTTT
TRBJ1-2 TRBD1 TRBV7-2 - CASSLDRGNNYGYTF TGTGCCAGCAGCTTAGACAGGGGGAATAACTATGGCTACACCTTC
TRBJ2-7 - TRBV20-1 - CSASEAAQEEQYF TGCAGTGCTAGTGAAGCGGCCCAGGAGGAGCAGTACTTC
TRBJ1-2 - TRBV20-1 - CSASPAEPRRLGYTF TGCAGTGCTAGTCCAGCGGAACCCAGGCGGCTTGGCTACACCTTC
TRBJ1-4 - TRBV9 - CASSADIAAHEKLFF TGTGCCAGCAGCGCGGACATCGCCGCCCATGAAAAACTGTTTTTT
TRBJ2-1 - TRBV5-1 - CASSLAGNYNEQFF TGCGCCAGCAGCTTGGCAGGGAACTACAATGAGCAGTTCTTC
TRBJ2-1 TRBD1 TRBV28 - CASSRTGDYNEQFF TGTGCCAGCAGCCGGACAGGGGATTACAATGAGCAGTTCTTC
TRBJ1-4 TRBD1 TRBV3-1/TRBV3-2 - CASSQTGTGLEKLFF TGTGCCAGCAGCCAAACCGGGACAGGGCTTGAAAAACTGTTTTTT
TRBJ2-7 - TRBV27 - CASVGGLPYEQYF TGTGCCAGTGTCGGGGGTCTGCCCTACGAGCAGTACTTC
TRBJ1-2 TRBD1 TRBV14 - CASSPRRTGYDGYTF TGTGCCAGCAGCCCCCGGCGGACAGGGTACGATGGCTACACCTTC
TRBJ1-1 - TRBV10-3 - CAISSRTVNTEAFF TGTGCCATCAGTTCCCGGACAGTAAACACTGAAGCTTTCTTT
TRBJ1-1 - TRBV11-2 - CASSLAREGAFF TGTGCCAGCAGCTTAGCTCGGGAGGGAGCTTTCTTT
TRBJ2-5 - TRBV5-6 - CASSLADYQETQYF TGTGCCAGCAGCTTGGCGGACTACCAAGAGACCCAGTACTTC
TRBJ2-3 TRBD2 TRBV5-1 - CASSLVLAGTDTQYF TGCGCCAGCAGCTTGGTACTAGCGGGAACAGATACGCAGTATTTT
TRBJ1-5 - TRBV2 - CASSRSGVLNQPQHF TGTGCCAGCAGTCGATCAGGGGTCCTCAATCAGCCCCAGCATTTT
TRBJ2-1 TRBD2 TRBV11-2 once CASSLIAGRYNEQFF TGTGCCAGCAGCTTGATAGCGGGGCGGTACAATGAGCAGTTCTTC
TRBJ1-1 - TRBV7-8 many CASSDLRGWGSGTEAFF TGTGCCAGCAGCGATTTGCGGGGGTGGGGGTCGGGCACTGAAGCTTTCTTT